These 26 T cell receptor beta chains were all obtained from the same sample, sequenced in a study of OX40 agonist ivuxolimab in advanced cancers. The assay was immunoSEQ multiplex PCR, and TCRdb's table has in-frame clones only and misses some. The table lists approximately 90,000 clones, approximately 90% of them singletons. The sample was CD4+ or CD8+ T cells sorted from blood, taken in a trial of the OX40 agonist ivuxolimab. The receptors shown here come from an adult with an advanced solid tumor such as melanoma, head and neck, liver or kidney cancer.

The chain combines TRBV18 with TRBJ1-5; TRBD1 is a possible D gene (6 bases). The CDR3 sequence is 16 residues long. Between the trimmed V and J ends, which lost 4 bases and 4 bases, there was a span of 17 bases. Germline V CDR1 and CDR2: KGHSH, LQKENI. In nucleotides, the CDR3 is TGTGCCAGCTCACTATACAGGGTAAGCTTAAATCAGCCCCAGCATTTT. Translated: CASSLYRVSLNQPQHF. Variable domain in full (rest from reference TRBV18 and TRBJ1-5): NAGVMQNPRHLVRRRGQEARLRCSPMKGHSHVYWYRQLPEEGLKFMVYLQKENIIDESGMPKERFSAEFPKEGPSILRIQQVVRGDSAAYFCASSLYRVSLNQPQHFGDGTRLSIL.

The rearrangement joins TRBV7-9 to TRBJ2-5; 15 bases match TRBD2. This CDR3 spans 15 amino acids. With 5 bases clipped from V and 6 bases from J, the junction kept 4 bases outside the gene matches. Germline V gives CDR1 SEHNR, CDR2 FQNEAQ (reference sequence). The chain's CDR3 is CASSRGTSGGQTQYF. CDR3 nucleotides: TGTGCCAGCAGCCGTGGGACTAGCGGGGGGCAGACCCAGTACTTC. The full variable domain, rest sourced from reference TRBV7-9 and TRBJ2-5, is DTGVSQNPRHKITKRGQNVTFRCDPISEHNRLYWYRQTLGQGPEFLTYFQNEAQLEKSRLLSDRFSAERPKGSFSTLEIQRTEQGDSAMYLCASSRGTSGGQTQYFGPGTRLLVL.

The gene calls are TRBV7-2 and TRBJ1-2; possibly TRBD1 for D (6 bases). CDR1 and CDR2 (germline): SGHTA, FQGNSA. The CDR3 has 15 residues. With 0 bases removed from V and 8 bases from J, the gap between germline ends came to 16 bases. This CDR3 is CASSLAGTRKRGYTF. The CDR3 region has the DNA TGTGCCAGCAGCTTAGCCGGGACACGCAAAAGGGGCTACACCTTC.

This clone was detected only once. The V call is TRBV2, the J call TRBJ2-3; 9 bases align to TRBD2. The V and J ends lost 4 bases and 4 bases, in that order; junction bases with no gene match: 9. This CDR3 spans 16 amino acids. The germline gives CDR1 SNHLY, CDR2 FYNNEI. CDR3 sequence (DNA): TGTGCCAGCAGTGGCGGCGGGGGGGGCAGAGCAGATACGCAGTATTTT. It is translated as CASSGGGGGRADTQYF.

J is TRBJ1-2 and V is TRBV18, with 8 bases matching TRBD1. The germline V gene encodes CDR1 KGHSH and CDR2 LQKENI. Trimming took 4 bases from V and 3 from J; bases not matched to a gene: 4. The CDR3 is 14 residues long. The CDR3: CASSRDRSYYGYTF. DNA for the CDR3: TGTGCCAGCTCACGGGACAGGTCTTACTATGGCTACACCTTC.

The V gene is TRBV6-5, the J gene TRBJ1-4; 9 positions match TRBD1. Unmatched junction bases numbered 8, after V lost 5 bases and J lost 7 bases. This CDR3 comprises 15 residues. Per germline, CDR1 MNHEY and CDR2 SVGAGI. CDR3 DNA: TGTGCCAGCAGTGGACAGGGGAAGCTCGGTGAAAAACTGTTTTTT. This translates into CASSGQGKLGEKLFF.

This clone appeared a single time. V gene TRBV7-9 combines with J gene TRBJ1-6, with 7 bases fitting TRBD1. V was pared by 5 bases and J by 3 bases, with 4 bases of the junction left unmatched. The CDR3 has 15 residues. The germline CDR1 and CDR2 sequences are SEHNR and FQNEAQ (reference sequence). The CDR3 nucleotides read TGTGCCAGCAGCCCGCGACAGGGCTATAATTCACCCCTCCACTTT. Translation: CASSPRQGYNSPLHF. The whole variable domain, remainder taken from reference TRBV7-9 and TRBJ1-6, is DTGVSQNPRHKITKRGQNVTFRCDPISEHNRLYWYRQTLGQGPEFLTYFQNEAQLEKSRLLSDRFSAERPKGSFSTLEIQRTEQGDSAMYLCASSPRQGYNSPLHFGNGTRLTVT.

The gene calls are TRBV19 and TRBJ1-2; tentatively, D is TRBD1 (6 bases). Trimming removed 3 bases at V and 4 bases at J, with 12 bases between. Germline values: CDR1 LNHDA, CDR2 SQIVND (reference sequence). The CDR3 length is 14 residues. The CDR3, as DNA: TGTGCCAGTAGTATCGGGGACACCAGCTATGGCTACACCTTC. Its translation: CASSIGDTSYGYTF.

Of note for this clone: Other nucleotide sequences in the sample specify the same CDR3. This chain joins TRBV7-6 and TRBJ2-7; maybe TRBD1 (5 bases). V was cut by 4 bases and J by 4 bases, with 14 bases left in between. This CDR3 is 14 amino acids long. In germline, CDR1 is SGHVS, CDR2 FNYEAQ. Written as DNA, the CDR3 is TGTGCCAGCAGCTCGCAAAAGGGGTCATACGAGCAGTACTTC. Its translation: CASSSQKGSYEQYF.

The chain links TRBV6-5 to TRBJ2-5; 9 nucleotides line up with TRBD2. The J segment lost 6 bases and the V segment lost 0 bases, leaving 8 bases of the junction unmatched. The germline CDR1 and CDR2 sequences are MNHEY and SVGAGI. CDR3 length equals 16 residues. CDR3 sequence: CASSYSGRGGRKTQYF. CDR3 DNA sequence: TGTGCCAGCAGTTACTCTGGGCGGGGGGGCCGTAAGACCCAGTACTTC.

V is TRBV18 and J is TRBJ1-1; unclear D gene. Looked up from germline, CDR1 is KGHSH and CDR2 is LQKENI. This CDR3 has 16 residues. The V end was cut by 0 bases, the J end by 4 bases, with 15 bases between. The CDR3 nucleotides read TGTGCCAGCTCACCACCCATTACGATGGTGGGCACTGAAGCTTTCTTT. Residues: CASSPPITMVGTEAFF. The full variable domain, completed using reference TRBV18 and TRBJ1-1, is NAGVMQNPRHLVRRRGQEARLRCSPMKGHSHVYWYRQLPEEGLKFMVYLQKENIIDESGMPKERFSAEFPKEGPSILRIQQVVRGDSAAYFCASSPPITMVGTEAFFGQGTRLTVV.

The chain carries TRBV19 and TRBJ1-1; D may be TRBD1 (5 bases). Germline V gene data show CDR1 as LNHDA and CDR2 as SQIVND (reference sequence). V was trimmed by 6 bases and J by 7 bases, leaving 15 bases between them. The CDR3 spans 13 residues. CDR3 in DNA: TGTGCCAGTAGCCCTCGACAGTTGGGTGAAGCTTTCTTT. This codes for CASSPRQLGEAFF.

The chain links TRBV2 to TRBJ1-1; tentative D call: TRBD1 (5 bases). V was pared by 4 bases and J by 2 bases, with 5 bases between. Looked up from germline, CDR1 is SNHLY and CDR2 is FYNNEI. This CDR3 has 12 residues. DNA of the CDR3: TGTGCCAGCAGTGGGGACAACACTGAAGCTTTCTTT. Its translation: CASSGDNTEAFF.

This chain uses TRBV7-3 with TRBJ2-1; 11 positions match TRBD2. Germline CDR1 is SGHTA and CDR2 is FQGTGA. The CDR3 runs to 16 residues. Trimming cost V 4 bases and J 5 bases; bases outside gene matches: 7. DNA of the CDR3: TGTGCCAGCAGCTCGCTAGCGGGGGGCCTCCACAATGAGCAGTTCTTC. Amino acid sequence: CASSSLAGGLHNEQFF.

The chain uses TRBV30 and TRBJ1-2; tentative D call: TRBD1 (5 bases). Germline V gene sequence: CDR1 GTSNPN, CDR2 SVGIG (reference sequence). The CDR3 has 13 amino acids. V shed 4 bases and J shed 7 bases, with 16 bases lying between them. Here the CDR3 DNA reads TGTGCCTGGATGGGGGTGGCGCGGGGTGGCTACACCTTC. The encoded protein is CAWMGVARGGYTF.

The chain recombines TRBV4-2 with TRBJ2-3; weak D call: TRBD2 (5 bases). The length of the CDR3 is 17 residues. From germline, CDR1 is LGHNA and CDR2 YNFKEQ. Trimming took off 1 base at V and 4 bases at J, with 18 bases between the two ends. CDR3 region: CASSQALRVASADTQYF. CDR3 DNA sequence: TGTGCCAGCAGCCAAGCCCTACGGGTAGCGTCAGCAGATACGCAGTATTTT.

The chain is built from TRBV5-8 and TRBJ2-7, with a weak D call TRBD1 (6 bases). The CDR3 contains 14 residues. Trimming removed 1 base from V and 0 bases from J, with 8 bases in between. Germline V CDR1 and CDR2: SGHTS, YDEGEE. The CDR3 is CASSLRGNSYEQYF. The CDR3 nucleotides read TGTGCCAGCAGCTTGAGGGGGAACTCCTACGAGCAGTACTTC.

In the case of this clone: The junction differs from germline at one of its ends, possibly a read error. The rearrangement links TRBV7-7 to TRBJ2-5; the D gene is possibly TRBD1 (6 bases). Germline V CDR1 and CDR2: SSHAT, FNYEAQ (reference sequence). The length of the CDR3 is 15 residues. The CDR3 DNA is TGTGCTAGCAGCCAAACAGGGTCACGCTTGGAGACCCAGTACTTC. Amino acids: CASSQTGSRLETQYF. Full variable domain (remainder filled in from reference TRBV7-7 and TRBJ2-5): GAGVSQSPRYKVTKRGQDVTLRCDPISSHATLYWYQQALGQGPEFLTYFNYEAQPDKSGLPSDRFSAERPEGSISTLTIQRTEQRDSAMYRCASSQTGSRLETQYFGPGTRLLVL.

The count of this clone is one. V is TRBV27 and J is TRBJ2-7, with D perhaps being TRBD1 or TRBD2 (5 bases each). This CDR3 has 15 amino acids. The germline V gene has CDR1 MNHEY and CDR2 SMNVEV (reference sequence). V lost 8 bases and J lost 3, with 20 bases in between. The CDR3 here is CASYPRRDLIYEQYF. The CDR3 DNA reads as TGTGCCAGCTATCCTAGACGGGACCTTATCTACGAGCAGTACTTC.

Concerning this clone: An end of the junction differs from the germline gene, which may be a read error. V is TRBV5-4 and J is TRBJ1-5; perhaps TRBD1 as D (6 bases). Germline V lookup: CDR1 SGHNT, CDR2 YYREEE (reference sequence). The CDR3 totals 14 residues. CDR3 in DNA: TGTGCCAGCAGTTTGGACAGAAGCAATCAGCCCCAGCATTTT. Amino acids: CASSLDRSNQPQHF.

The sample holds a few counts of this clone. The gene calls are TRBV19 and TRBJ2-4, with D maybe TRBD2 (6 bases). The germline CDR1 and CDR2 sequences are LNHDA and SQIVND (reference sequence). Between the trimmed V and J ends, which lost 10 bases and 3 bases, there was a span of 19 bases. The CDR3 has 15 amino acids. In nucleotides, the CDR3 is TGTGCCACTGAAATGGGCTGGGGAGGCAAAAACATTCAGTACTTC. Translated: CATEMGWGGKNIQYF.

CDR3 region: CASSPGGVGETQYF. The CDR3, as DNA: TGTGCCAGCAGCCCAGGGGGCGTCGGGGAGACCCAGTACTTC. The chain joins TRBV11-3 to TRBJ2-5; 8 bases fit TRBD1. The junction had 7 bases not matched to a gene; V was cut back by 5 bases and J by 5 bases. The CDR3 loop spans 14 amino acids. Looked up from germline, CDR1 is SGHNT and CDR2 is YENEEA.

This chain connects TRBV19 to TRBJ1-4; D not resolved. The CDR3 consists of 15 residues. Trimming cost V 3 bases and J 0 bases, with 8 bases left between them. The germline CDR1 and CDR2 sequences are LNHDA and SQIVND (reference sequence). CDR3 sequence: CASSMGRPTNEKLFF. The DNA for the CDR3 is TGTGCCAGTAGTATGGGCAGACCAACTAATGAAAAACTGTTTTTT.

The chain couples TRBV19 to TRBJ1-2, with 7 bases lining up with TRBD1. V trimming: 7 bases; J trimming: 0 bases; junction bases outside the gene matches: 11. The CDR3 loop spans 16 amino acids. CDR1 and CDR2 from the germline V gene are LNHDA and SQIVND (reference sequence). The CDR3 DNA sequence: TGTGCCAGTAAAGAGGGACAGCTATTTTCTAACTATGGCTACACCTTC. This encodes CASKEGQLFSNYGYTF.

This clone showed up just once. The rearrangement uses TRBV7-2 and TRBJ2-1; D not resolved. The V and J ends lost 1 base and 8 bases respectively, with 3 bases between them. This CDR3 is built from 11 residues. In germline, CDR1 is SGHTA, CDR2 FQGNSA. DNA for the CDR3: TGTGCCAGCAGCTTAGTGTATGAGCAGTTCTTC. This codes for CASSLVYEQFF.

The rearrangement links TRBV6-5 to TRBJ2-4; weak D call: TRBD1 (6 bases). CDR1 is MNHEY, CDR2 SVGAGI, per germline. The CDR3 length is 14 residues. Trimming cost V 0 bases and J 15 bases, with 18 bases left between them. CDR3 coding DNA: TGTGCCAGCAGTTACTCACGGACAGACTCCGTAGGGTACTTC. This codes for CASSYSRTDSVGYF.